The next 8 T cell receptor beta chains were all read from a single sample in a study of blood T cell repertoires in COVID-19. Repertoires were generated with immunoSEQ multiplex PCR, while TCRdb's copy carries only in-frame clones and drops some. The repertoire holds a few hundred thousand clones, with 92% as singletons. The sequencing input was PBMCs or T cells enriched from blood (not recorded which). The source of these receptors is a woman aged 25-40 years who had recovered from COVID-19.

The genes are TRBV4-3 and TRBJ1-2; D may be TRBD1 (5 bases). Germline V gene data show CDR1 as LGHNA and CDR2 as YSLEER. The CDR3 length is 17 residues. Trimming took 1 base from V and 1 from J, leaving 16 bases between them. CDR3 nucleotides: TGCGCCAGCAGCCAAGGGGGCTGGGGACTAGATAACTATGGCTACACCTTC. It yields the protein CASSQGGWGLDNYGYTF.

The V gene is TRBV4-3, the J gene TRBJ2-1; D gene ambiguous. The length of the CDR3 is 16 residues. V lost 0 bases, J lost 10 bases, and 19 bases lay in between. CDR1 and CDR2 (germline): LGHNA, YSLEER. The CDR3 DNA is TGCGCCAGCAGCCAAGAGTCTGTGCTGGGCCATGGGGAGCAGTTCTTC. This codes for CASSQESVLGHGEQFF.

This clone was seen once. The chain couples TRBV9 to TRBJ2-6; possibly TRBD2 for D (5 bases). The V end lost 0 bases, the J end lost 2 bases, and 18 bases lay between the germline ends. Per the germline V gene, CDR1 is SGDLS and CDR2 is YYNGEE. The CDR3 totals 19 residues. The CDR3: CASSVVGGQDRAGANVLTF. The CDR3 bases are TGTGCCAGCAGCGTAGTCGGCGGGCAGGACCGAGCTGGGGCCAACGTCCTGACTTTC.

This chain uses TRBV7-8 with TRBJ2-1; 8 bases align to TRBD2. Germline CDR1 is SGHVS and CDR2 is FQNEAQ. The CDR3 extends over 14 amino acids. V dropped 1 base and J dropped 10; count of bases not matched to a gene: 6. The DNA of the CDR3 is TGTGCCAGCAGCTTAGACGGACTAGCCGGGGAGCAGTTCTTC. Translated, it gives CASSLDGLAGEQFF.

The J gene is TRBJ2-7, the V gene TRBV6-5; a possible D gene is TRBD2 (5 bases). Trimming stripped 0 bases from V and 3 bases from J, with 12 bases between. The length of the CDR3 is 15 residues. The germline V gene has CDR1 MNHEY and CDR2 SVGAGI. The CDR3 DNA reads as TGTGCCAGCAGTTACTCTCGGACGGGGATCTACGAGCAGTACTTC. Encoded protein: CASSYSRTGIYEQYF.

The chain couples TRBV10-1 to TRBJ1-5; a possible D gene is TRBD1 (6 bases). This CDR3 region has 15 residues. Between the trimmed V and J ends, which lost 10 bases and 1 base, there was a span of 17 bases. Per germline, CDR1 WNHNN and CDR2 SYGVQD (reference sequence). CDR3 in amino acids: CATRYRVRSNQPQHF. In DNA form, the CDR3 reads TGCGCCACCAGATACAGGGTGAGGAGCAATCAGCCCCAGCATTTT.

The CDR3 DNA follows: TGCGCCAGCAGGCTAACCGGGACTGGAAATGAAAAACTGTTTTTT. Protein sequence: CASRLTGTGNEKLFF. The rearrangement uses TRBV23-1 and TRBJ1-4; D might be TRBD1 (5 bases). TRBV23-1 is noted as an ORF with a role that remains uncertain. This CDR3 contains 15 residues. Trimming stripped 6 bases from V and 5 bases from J, with 16 bases between.

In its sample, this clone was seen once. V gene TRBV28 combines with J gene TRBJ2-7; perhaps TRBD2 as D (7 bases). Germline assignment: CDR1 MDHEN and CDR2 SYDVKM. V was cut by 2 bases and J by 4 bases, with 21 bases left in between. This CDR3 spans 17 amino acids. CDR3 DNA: TGTGCCAGCAGTTTAGGGCGATTAGGGGGGGCGTCGTACGAGCAGTACTTC. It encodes CASSLGRLGGASYEQYF.